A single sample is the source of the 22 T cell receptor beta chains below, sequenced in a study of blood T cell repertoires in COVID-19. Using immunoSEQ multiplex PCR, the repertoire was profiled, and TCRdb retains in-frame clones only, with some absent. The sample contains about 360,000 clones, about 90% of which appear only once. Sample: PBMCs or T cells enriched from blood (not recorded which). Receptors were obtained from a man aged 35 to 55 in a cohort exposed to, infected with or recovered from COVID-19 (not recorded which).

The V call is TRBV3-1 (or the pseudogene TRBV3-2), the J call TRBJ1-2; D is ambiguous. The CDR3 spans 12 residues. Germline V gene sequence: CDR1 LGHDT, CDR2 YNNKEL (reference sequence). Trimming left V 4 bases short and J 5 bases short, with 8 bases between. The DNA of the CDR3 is TGTGCCAGCAGCCTACTAGGGTATGGCTACACCTTC. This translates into CASSLLGYGYTF.

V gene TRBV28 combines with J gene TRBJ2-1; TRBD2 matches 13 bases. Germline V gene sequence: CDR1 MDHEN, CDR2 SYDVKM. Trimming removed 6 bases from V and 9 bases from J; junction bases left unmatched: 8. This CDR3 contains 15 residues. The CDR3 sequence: CASRPGLAGVFEQFF. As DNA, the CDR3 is TGTGCCAGCAGGCCCGGACTAGCGGGAGTCTTTGAGCAGTTCTTC.

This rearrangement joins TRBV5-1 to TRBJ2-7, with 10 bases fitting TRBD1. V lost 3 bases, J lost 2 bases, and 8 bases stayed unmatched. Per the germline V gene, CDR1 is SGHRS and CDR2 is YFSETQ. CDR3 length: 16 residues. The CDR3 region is CASSSRRDRGPYEQYF. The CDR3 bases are TGCGCCAGCAGCTCCCGCCGGGACAGGGGACCCTACGAGCAGTACTTC. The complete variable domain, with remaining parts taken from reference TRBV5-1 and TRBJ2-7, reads KAGVTQTPRYLIKTRGQQVTLSCSPISGHRSVSWYQQTPGQGLQFLFEYFSETQRNKGNFPGRFSGRQFSNSRSEMNVSTLELGDSALYLCASSSRRDRGPYEQYFGPGTRLTVT.

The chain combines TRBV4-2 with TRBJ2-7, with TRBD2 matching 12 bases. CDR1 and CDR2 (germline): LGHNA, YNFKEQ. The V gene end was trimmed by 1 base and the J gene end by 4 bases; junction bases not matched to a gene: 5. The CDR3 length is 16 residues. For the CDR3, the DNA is TGTGCCAGCAGCCAAGGACTAGCGGGAGATGGTTACGAGCAGTACTTC. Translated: CASSQGLAGDGYEQYF.

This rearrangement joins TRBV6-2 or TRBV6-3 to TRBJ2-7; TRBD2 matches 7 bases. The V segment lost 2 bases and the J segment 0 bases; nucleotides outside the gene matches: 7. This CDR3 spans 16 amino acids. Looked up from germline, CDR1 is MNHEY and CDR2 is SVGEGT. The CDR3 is CASSYRDYLPSYEQYF. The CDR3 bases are TGTGCCAGCAGTTACCGGGACTACCTCCCCTCCTACGAGCAGTACTTC.

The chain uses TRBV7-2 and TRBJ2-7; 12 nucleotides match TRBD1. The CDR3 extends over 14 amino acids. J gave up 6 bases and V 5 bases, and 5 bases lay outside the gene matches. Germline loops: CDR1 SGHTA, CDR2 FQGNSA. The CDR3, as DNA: TGTGCCAGCAGCCTCCGGGACAGGGGGCCCGAGCAGTACTTC. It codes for CASSLRDRGPEQYF.

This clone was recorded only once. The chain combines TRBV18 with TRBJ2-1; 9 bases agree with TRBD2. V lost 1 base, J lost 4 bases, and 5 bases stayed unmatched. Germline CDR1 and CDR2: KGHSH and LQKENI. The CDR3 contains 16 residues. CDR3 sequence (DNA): TGTGCCAGCTCACCACGCCTGACTAGCGGTTACAATGAGCAGTTCTTC. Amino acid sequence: CASSPRLTSGYNEQFF.

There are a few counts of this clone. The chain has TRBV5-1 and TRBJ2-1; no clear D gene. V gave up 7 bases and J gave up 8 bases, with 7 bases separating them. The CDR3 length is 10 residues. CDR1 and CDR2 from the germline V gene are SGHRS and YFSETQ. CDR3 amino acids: CASGDYEQFF. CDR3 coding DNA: TGCGCCAGCGGAGACTATGAGCAGTTCTTC. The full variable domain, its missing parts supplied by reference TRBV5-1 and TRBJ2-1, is KAGVTQTPRYLIKTRGQQVTLSCSPISGHRSVSWYQQTPGQGLQFLFEYFSETQRNKGNFPGRFSGRQFSNSRSEMNVSTLELGDSALYLCASGDYEQFFGPGTRLTVL.

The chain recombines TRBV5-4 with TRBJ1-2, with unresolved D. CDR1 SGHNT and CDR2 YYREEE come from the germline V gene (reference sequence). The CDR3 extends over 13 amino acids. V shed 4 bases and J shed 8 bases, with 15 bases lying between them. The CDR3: CASSTDPSRGYTF. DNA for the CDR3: TGTGCCAGCAGCACTGACCCTTCTAGAGGCTACACCTTC.

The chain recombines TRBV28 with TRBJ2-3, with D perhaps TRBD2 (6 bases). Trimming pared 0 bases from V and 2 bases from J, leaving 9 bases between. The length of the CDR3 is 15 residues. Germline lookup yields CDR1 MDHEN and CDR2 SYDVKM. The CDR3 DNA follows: TGTGCCAGCAGTTTATGGCGGGGTTACACAGATACGCAGTATTTT. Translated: CASSLWRGYTDTQYF.

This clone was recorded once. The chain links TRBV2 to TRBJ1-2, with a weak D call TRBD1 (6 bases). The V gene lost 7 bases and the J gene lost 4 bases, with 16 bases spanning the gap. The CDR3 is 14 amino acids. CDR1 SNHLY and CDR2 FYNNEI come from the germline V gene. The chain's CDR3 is CASNPGHTVYGYTF. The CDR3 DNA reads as TGTGCCAGCAACCCGGGACACACCGTCTATGGCTACACCTTC.

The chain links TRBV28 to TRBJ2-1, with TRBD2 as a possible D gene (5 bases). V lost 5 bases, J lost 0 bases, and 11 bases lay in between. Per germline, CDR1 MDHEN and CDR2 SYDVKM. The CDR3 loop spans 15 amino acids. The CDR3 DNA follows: TGTGCCAGCAGTCCTCTAGCCTTCTCCTACAATGAGCAGTTCTTC. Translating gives CASSPLAFSYNEQFF.

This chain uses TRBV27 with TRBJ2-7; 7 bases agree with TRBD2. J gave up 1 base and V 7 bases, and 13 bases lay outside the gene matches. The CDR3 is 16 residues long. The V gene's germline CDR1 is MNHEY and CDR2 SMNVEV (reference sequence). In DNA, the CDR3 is TGTGCCAGCATCCCGAGCGGGATATCTCCGTCCTACGAGCAGTACTTC. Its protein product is CASIPSGISPSYEQYF.

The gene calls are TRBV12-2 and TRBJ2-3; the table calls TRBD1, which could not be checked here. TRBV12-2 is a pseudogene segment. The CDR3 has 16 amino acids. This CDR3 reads CASRLDPGQGTDTQYF. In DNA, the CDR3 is TGTGCAAGTCGCTTAGATCCGGGACAGGGCACAGATACGCAGTATTTT.

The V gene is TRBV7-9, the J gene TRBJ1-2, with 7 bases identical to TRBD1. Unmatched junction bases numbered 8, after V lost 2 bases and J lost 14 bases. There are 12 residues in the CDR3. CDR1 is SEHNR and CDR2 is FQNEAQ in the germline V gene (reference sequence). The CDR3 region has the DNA TGTGCCAGCAGCTTAACCAGGGGGGCTACGACCTTC. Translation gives CASSLTRGATTF.

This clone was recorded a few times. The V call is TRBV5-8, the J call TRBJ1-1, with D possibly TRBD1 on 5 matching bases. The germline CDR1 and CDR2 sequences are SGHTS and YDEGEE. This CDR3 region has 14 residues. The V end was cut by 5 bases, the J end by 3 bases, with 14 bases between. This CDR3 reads CASRSYGGDTEAFF. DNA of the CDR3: TGTGCCAGCAGGAGTTACGGGGGGGACACTGAAGCTTTCTTT.

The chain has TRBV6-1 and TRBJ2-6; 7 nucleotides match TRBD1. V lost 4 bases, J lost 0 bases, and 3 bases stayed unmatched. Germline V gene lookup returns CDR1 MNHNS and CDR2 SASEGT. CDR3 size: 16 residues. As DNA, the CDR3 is TGTGCCAGCAGTGCAGGGGGAGACTCTGGGGCCAACGTCCTGACTTTC. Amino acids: CASSAGGDSGANVLTF.

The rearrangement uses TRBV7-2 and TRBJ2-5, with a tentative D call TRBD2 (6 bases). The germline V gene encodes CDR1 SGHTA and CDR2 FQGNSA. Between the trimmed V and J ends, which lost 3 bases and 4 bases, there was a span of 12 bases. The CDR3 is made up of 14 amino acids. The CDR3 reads CASSLVTGVETQYF. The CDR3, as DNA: TGTGCCAGCAGCTTGGTAACGGGAGTAGAGACCCAGTACTTC.

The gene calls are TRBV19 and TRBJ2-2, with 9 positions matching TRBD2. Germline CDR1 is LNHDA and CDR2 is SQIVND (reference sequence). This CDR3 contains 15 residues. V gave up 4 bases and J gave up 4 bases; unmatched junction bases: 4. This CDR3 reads CASSTGLASTGELFF. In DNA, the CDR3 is TGTGCCAGTAGTACCGGACTAGCGAGCACCGGGGAGCTGTTTTTT.

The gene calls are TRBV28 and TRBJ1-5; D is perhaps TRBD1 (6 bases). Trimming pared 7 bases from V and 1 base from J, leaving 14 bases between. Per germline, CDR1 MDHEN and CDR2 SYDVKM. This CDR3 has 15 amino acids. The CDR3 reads CASTFSTGSNQPQHF. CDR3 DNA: TGTGCCAGCACCTTCTCCACAGGGAGCAATCAGCCCCAGCATTTT.

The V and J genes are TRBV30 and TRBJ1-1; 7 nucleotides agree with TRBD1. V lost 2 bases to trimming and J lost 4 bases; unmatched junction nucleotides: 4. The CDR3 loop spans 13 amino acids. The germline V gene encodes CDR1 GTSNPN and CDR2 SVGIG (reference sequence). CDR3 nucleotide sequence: TGTGCCTGGAGTCGGACAGGCCGCACTGAAGCTTTCTTT. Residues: CAWSRTGRTEAFF.

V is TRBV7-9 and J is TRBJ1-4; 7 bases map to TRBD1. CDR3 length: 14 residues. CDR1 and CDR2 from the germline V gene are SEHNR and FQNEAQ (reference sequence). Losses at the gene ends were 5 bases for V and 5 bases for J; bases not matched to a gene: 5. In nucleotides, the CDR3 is TGTGCCAGCAGCCGAGACAGGGAGAATGAAAAACTGTTTTTT. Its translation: CASSRDRENEKLFF.